This T cell receptor (beta chain) was observed in a study of blood T cell repertoires in COVID-19. Study in general: Donors in the United States, Italy and Spain gave samples during acute or convalescent COVID-19. Sources were T cells, B-cell-depleted T cells, or PBMCs; the material itself was cDNA or gDNA.

CDR3 length: 17 amino acids. V lost 0 bases, J lost 0 bases, and 13 bases lay in between. Germline V gives CDR1 SGHRS, CDR2 YFSETQ. In the original analysis: From reference gene primer amplification, estimates of nucleated cell counts were derived. The data were produced by immunoSEQ multiplex PCR, yet TCRdb's version contains in-frame clones alone and is incomplete. The V and J calls and the clone size are those of that table, but D and trimming were determined from the DNA. Among 200,000 or so clones, 70% to 85% were seen once, and the ten largest hold approximately 6.9%. The chain recombines TRBV5-1 with TRBJ1-3; maybe TRBD1 (5 bases). This clonotype was sampled from a human donor with acute or convalescent COVID-19. The donor label of this sample is uncertain. Specimen: peripheral blood. CDR3 in amino acids: CASSLDPGVVSGNTIYF. CDR3 DNA: TGCGCCAGCAGCTTGGATCCGGGGGTAGTCTCTGGAAACACCATATATTTT.